The 17 T cell receptor beta chains listed next were all sequenced from one sample in a study of blood T cell repertoires in COVID-19. Clones were sequenced by immunoSEQ multiplex PCR, and TCRdb holds only the in-frame ones, with some missing. The table records 120,000 to 150,000 clones, around 83% of them present only once. Sequenced material: peripheral blood. The receptor set was obtained from a human donor in a cohort sampled during active COVID-19.

This chain connects TRBV3-1 (or the pseudogene TRBV3-2) to TRBJ2-1; 12 bases match TRBD1. This CDR3 contains 15 residues. After removal of 5 bases from V and 9 bases from J, the junction contained 8 bases not matched to a gene. Germline V lookup: CDR1 LGHDT, CDR2 YNNKEL (reference sequence). CDR3 nucleotide sequence: TGTGCCAGCAGCTTGATGGGACAGGGGGCTAGTGAGCAGTTCTTC. This sequence encodes CASSLMGQGASEQFF.

The chain recombines TRBV4-2 with TRBJ1-1; 7 nucleotides line up with TRBD1. Germline CDR1 and CDR2: LGHNA and YNFKEQ. The V and J ends lost 2 bases and 8 bases, in that order; junction bases with no gene match: 2. CDR3 length: 12 residues. CDR3 DNA: TGTGCCAGCAGCCAACCGGACAGGGAAGCTTTCTTT. Its translation: CASSQPDREAFF.

V is TRBV2 and J is TRBJ2-7, with D possibly being TRBD2 (5 bases). This CDR3 comprises 14 residues. CDR1 is SNHLY, CDR2 FYNNEI, per germline. V lost 3 bases and J lost 2, with 11 bases in between. CDR3 DNA: TGTGCCAGCAGTGACAGGACTCCCACCTACGAGCAGTACTTC. It is translated as CASSDRTPTYEQYF.

The chain joins TRBV6-4 to TRBJ2-2; D call uncertain. Germline V gene data show CDR1 as MRHNA and CDR2 as SNTAGT. The V end was cut by 4 bases, the J end by 4 bases, with 7 bases between. This CDR3 spans 13 amino acids. CDR3 protein: CASSAQVTGELFF. In DNA, the CDR3 is TGTGCCAGCAGTGCCCAGGTCACCGGGGAGCTGTTTTTT.

The chain uses TRBV11-2 and TRBJ2-1; TRBD1 matches at 8 bases. J was trimmed by 8 bases and V by 5 bases; bases with no gene match: 11. Looked up from germline, CDR1 is SGHAT and CDR2 is FQNNGV. This CDR3 spans 15 amino acids. The CDR3 bases are TGTGCCAGCAGCCCCAGGGGGCGCAGGAGCGATGAGCAGTTCTTC. Translated: CASSPRGRRSDEQFF.

This clone was seen only a few times. The chain uses TRBV14 and TRBJ1-1; the D is unclear. V was trimmed by 1 base and J by 1 base, leaving 7 bases between them. The V gene's germline CDR1 is SGHDN and CDR2 FVKESK. The CDR3 sequence is 14 residues long. This CDR3 is CASSQAHRNTEAFF. The CDR3 DNA reads as TGTGCCAGCAGCCAAGCCCACAGGAACACTGAAGCTTTCTTT.

The gene calls are TRBV5-1 and TRBJ1-5; D is unclear. The length of the CDR3 is 15 residues. The germline CDR1 and CDR2 sequences are SGHRS and YFSETQ. V was cut by 1 base and J by 7 bases, with 15 bases left in between. CDR3 protein: CASSLTPDPGQPQHF. CDR3 coding DNA: TGCGCCAGCAGCTTGACCCCGGACCCGGGGCAGCCCCAGCATTTT.

This chain connects TRBV6-2 or TRBV6-3 to TRBJ2-6; perhaps TRBD1 as D (5 bases). Germline V lookup: CDR1 MNHEY, CDR2 SVGEGT. The V gene lost 5 bases and the J gene lost 3 bases, with 20 bases spanning the gap. The CDR3 runs to 18 residues. The CDR3 sequence is CASSNPIQGRFGANVLTF. CDR3 DNA sequence: TGTGCCAGCAGTAACCCTATCCAGGGCAGGTTTGGGGCCAACGTCCTGACTTTC.

This clone is a singleton in its sample. The chain links TRBV19 to TRBJ2-1; TRBD2 aligns across 9 bases. Germline V gene data show CDR1 as LNHDA and CDR2 as SQIVND (reference sequence). The V gene end was trimmed by 3 bases and the J gene end by 4 bases; junction bases not matched to a gene: 7. This CDR3 is 16 amino acids long. The DNA for the CDR3 is TGTGCCAGTAGTATCTCCGCGGGAGGGCCGTACAATGAGCAGTTCTTC. Its protein product is CASSISAGGPYNEQFF.

The chain is built from TRBV28 and TRBJ1-2; D might be TRBD1 (6 bases). In germline, CDR1 is MDHEN, CDR2 SYDVKM. The CDR3 runs 14 residues. The V end was cut by 6 bases, the J end by 8 bases, with 19 bases between. For the CDR3, the DNA is TGTGCCAGCAGAATTACAGGGTACTCGGGGGGCTACACCTTC. Translating gives CASRITGYSGGYTF.

This clone was seen a single time. The junction departs from the called germline gene at one end, perhaps through a read error. The chain couples TRBV7-7 to TRBJ2-1; 13 nucleotides agree with TRBD2. The CDR3 is made up of 15 amino acids. The germline V gene has CDR1 SSHAT and CDR2 FNYEAQ (reference sequence). The CDR3 loop reads CASSAGLAGSNEQFF. The CDR3 nucleotides read TGTGCTAGCAGCGCGGGACTAGCGGGAAGCAATGAGCAGTTCTTC.

This clone showed up just once. This chain joins TRBV3-1 (or the pseudogene TRBV3-2) and TRBJ1-3; 8 bases are a match to TRBD1. J was trimmed by 2 bases and V by 6 bases; bases with no gene match: 6. Germline V lookup: CDR1 LGHDT, CDR2 YNNKEL (reference sequence). The CDR3 sequence is 15 residues long. The CDR3 here is CASRQLQGAGNTIYF. The CDR3 region has the DNA TGTGCCAGCAGACAACTACAGGGGGCTGGAAACACCATATATTTT.

This sequence joins TRBV18 and TRBJ1-1; a weak D match, TRBD1 (5 bases). This CDR3 is 16 amino acids long. Per germline, CDR1 KGHSH and CDR2 LQKENI. Trimming pared 1 base from V and 2 bases from J, leaving 14 bases between. CDR3 bases: TGTGCCAGCTCACCACAAAGACAGTCCCCTAACACTGAAGCTTTCTTT. Translated: CASSPQRQSPNTEAFF. Complete variable domain (other parts from reference TRBV18 and TRBJ1-1): NAGVMQNPRHLVRRRGQEARLRCSPMKGHSHVYWYRQLPEEGLKFMVYLQKENIIDESGMPKERFSAEFPKEGPSILRIQQVVRGDSAAYFCASSPQRQSPNTEAFFGQGTRLTVV.

The J gene is TRBJ2-1, the V gene TRBV14; 10 nucleotides agree with TRBD2. This CDR3 region has 15 residues. Germline V gene sequence: CDR1 SGHDN, CDR2 FVKESK. The V gene end was trimmed by 3 bases and the J gene end by 8 bases; junction bases not matched to a gene: 7. The CDR3 reads CASSQFLAGVDEQFF. The CDR3, as DNA: TGTGCCAGCAGCCAGTTCCTAGCGGGAGTCGATGAGCAGTTCTTC.

V is TRBV29-1 and J is TRBJ1-2, with 9 bases matching TRBD1. V lost 5 bases, J lost 6 bases, and 7 bases stayed unmatched. CDR1 and CDR2 from the germline V gene are SQVTM and ANQGSEA. This CDR3 contains 13 residues. Here the CDR3 reads CSVLGQGLHGYTF. As DNA, the CDR3 is TGCAGCGTTCTAGGACAGGGGTTACATGGCTACACCTTC.

This chain connects TRBV5-6 to TRBJ1-5; 7 nucleotides agree with TRBD1. The CDR3 runs 15 residues. Germline CDR1 SGHDT, CDR2 YYEEEE. J lost 6 bases, V lost 1 base, and 7 bases had no gene match. In nucleotides, the CDR3 is TGTGCCAGCAGCTTGAGGGGGCTAGGGGGTCAGCCCCAGCATTTT. This translates into CASSLRGLGGQPQHF.

The chain employs TRBV3-1 (or the pseudogene TRBV3-2) and TRBJ1-1, with 8 bases lining up with TRBD1. V shed 4 bases and J 1 base; nucleotides not matched to a gene: 8. The CDR3 has 16 amino acids. Germline V gene data show CDR1 as LGHDT and CDR2 as YNNKEL (reference sequence). In DNA form, the CDR3 reads TGTGCCAGCAGCCGTAGACCGGGACAGGCGAACACTGAAGCTTTCTTT. Its protein is CASSRRPGQANTEAFF.